The clone carrying this TCR beta chain was counted once. The entry originates in a study of cytotoxic CD8 clonotypes in ibrutinib-treated CLL. Using immunoSEQ multiplex PCR, the repertoire was profiled, and TCRdb retains in-frame clones only, with some absent. The sample shows about 300,000 clones, around 69% of them seen only once. V lost 6 bases and J lost 0, with 10 bases in between. CDR1 and CDR2 (germline): LNHDA, SQIVND (reference sequence). This CDR3 has 14 amino acids. The chain joins TRBV19 to TRBJ2-3; D remains ambiguous. Sequencing was performed on PBMCs, taken at disease progression, from a patient treated with ibrutinib. The clonotype comes from a human donor with chronic lymphocytic leukemia. The CDR3 spells CASSRQASTDTQYF. CDR3 DNA: TGTGCCAGTAGCCGACAAGCTAGCACAGATACGCAGTATTTT.